The entry below gives a single T cell receptor beta chain sequence along with its context. Its antigen is not yet known. The input lacks base qualities; no much larger clone sits a single base away. This specimen belongs to a study of OX40 agonist ivuxolimab in advanced cancers. Study-level background: Ivuxolimab, which targeted the costimulatory receptor OX40 (CD134), was an agonistic, fully human IgG2 monoclonal antibody. Intravenous ivuxolimab was administered to patients every 2 weeks at six dose levels: 0.01, 0.1, 0.3, 1.5, 3 and 10 mg/kg. The dose-escalation cohort was 82.7% male with a mean age of approximately 60 years, ranging from roughly 23 to 79. The paper covers the monotherapy dose-escalation part of the phase I ivuxolimab trial, which included N ≈ 50 patients. Of the roughly 51 dose-escalation patients, hepatocellular carcinoma was present in about 20, melanoma in around 15, renal cell carcinoma in 9 and head and neck cancer in 9. Peripheral TCRbeta sequencing aimed to test whether ivuxolimab altered TCR sequence diversity and caused clonal T-cell expansion. Partial responses occurred in three dose-escalation patients, of whom one had hepatocellular carcinoma and two had cutaneous melanoma. Prior anti-PD-1, anti-PD-L1 or anti-CTLA-4 therapy was permitted, and checkpoint inhibitors had been received by approximately 39% of dose-escalation patients. On the study overall, not on this receptor specifically: Low levels of normalized T-cell clonal expansion were also seen in some nonresponding patients. In the 0.1-3.0 mg/kg groups, partial responders had among the lowest normalized peripheral clonal expansion, particularly in CD8+ T cells. The antigen specificity of the clonally expanded peripheral T cells was not determined. After ivuxolimab, expanded clones were on average more numerous among CD8+ T cells than among CD4+ T cells. Clonal expansion of both CD4+ and CD8+ blood T cells was observed from baseline to week 6 at doses 0.1 to 3.0 mg/kg.

Taken from cysteine to phenylalanine, the CDR3 has 11 residues. This entry keeps only the CDR3 DNA: 33 bases, framed from base 1. CDR1 and CDR2 (DFQATT, SNEGSKA) derive from the germline V gene (reference sequence). Trimming takes 5 bases from V and 7 bases from J, and the germline ends sit 10 bases apart. To sequence the TCRbeta CDR3 region, genomic DNA was isolated from the sorted cells. TCRbeta CDR3 regions were sequenced using the immunoSEQ Assay. TCRdb holds this immuneACCESS table with in-frame rearrangements only. Some clones are missing; in checked studies, unresolved V genes explain under half, and the rest has no known cause. This sample comprises around 70,000 clones, around 90% of them detected only once. The ten largest clones take up 1% to 1.2% of the sample. Patients with a history of autoimmune disease or receiving systemic immunosuppression were excluded from the trial. In every dose cohort, peripheral blood was drawn for TCR sequencing at baseline, cycle 4 day 1, and cycle 7 day 1. Samples came from an open-label, multicenter, first-in-human phase I dose-escalation trial of ivuxolimab. Adults with locally advanced or metastatic head and neck squamous cell, hepatocellular, melanoma or renal cell carcinoma were enrolled in the trial. CD4+ and CD8+ T cells were sorted separately from peripheral blood before TCR sequencing.

This chain is built from TRBV20-1 and TRBJ2-3, with an unclear D gene assignment. The source is an adult with an advanced solid tumor such as melanoma, head and neck, liver or kidney cancer. This specimen consisted of CD4+ or CD8+ T cells sorted from blood, obtained in a trial of the OX40 agonist ivuxolimab. The sequence in DNA is TGCAGTGCTCCACGTGGACATACGCAGTATTTT. This codes for CSAPRGHTQYF.